This passage covers 21 T cell receptor beta chains from one sample sequenced in a study of early T cells in non-severe SARS-CoV-2 infection. TCRdb re-analysed the 5' RACE reads in MiXCR, keeping a single row per CDR3 protein. This sample has around 28,000 distinct CDR3 sequences, with 5.7% found just once. Sequencing was performed on whole blood. The receptor set was obtained from an adult who was a healthcare worker with PCR-confirmed SARS-CoV-2 infection or an uninfected control (not recorded which).

This clonotype was found many times. This CDR3 reads CASSVPGGLNTGELFF. The CDR3 DNA reads TGTGCCAGCAGCGTTCCGGGGGGGCTGAACACCGGGGAGCTGTTTTTT. The rearrangement links TRBV6-1 to TRBJ2-2, with 8 bases matching TRBD2. There are 16 residues in the CDR3. Trimming cost V 6 bases and J 1 base; bases outside gene matches: 7. Per the germline V gene, CDR1 is MNHNS and CDR2 is SASEGT.

A few counts support this clonotype. The chain links TRBV9 to TRBJ2-1, with unresolved D. Trimming left V 0 bases short and J 7 bases short, with 14 bases between. The CDR3 has 15 amino acids. Germline values: CDR1 SGDLS, CDR2 YYNGEE. The CDR3 sequence: CASSVGAAPRNEQFF. CDR3 DNA sequence: TGTGCCAGCAGCGTAGGAGCTGCCCCTCGAAATGAGCAGTTCTTC.

This clonotype was found many times. The chain uses TRBV25-1 and TRBJ2-7; 8 bases line up with TRBD1. The CDR3 totals 13 residues. The V gene end was trimmed by 6 bases and the J gene end by 6 bases; junction bases not matched to a gene: 7. Per germline, CDR1 MGHDK and CDR2 SYGVNS. CDR3 nucleotides: TGTGCCAGCAGCTTTAGTACAGGGGGCGAGCAGTACTTC. Residues: CASSFSTGGEQYF.

This clonotype was counted ten times or more. The rearrangement links TRBV7-9 to TRBJ2-7; a possible D gene is TRBD1 (6 bases). The CDR3 sequence is 14 residues long. V was cut by 0 bases and J by 5 bases, with 11 bases left in between. Germline V CDR1 and CDR2: SEHNR, FQNEAQ (reference sequence). The CDR3 loop reads CASSLAGARDEQYF. The CDR3 nucleotides read TGTGCCAGCAGCTTAGCGGGGGCAAGGGACGAGCAGTACTTC.

The chain employs TRBV6-1 and TRBJ2-7; D possibly corresponds to TRBD1 (6 bases). CDR1 and CDR2 from the germline V gene are MNHNS and SASEGT. V was trimmed by 4 bases and J by 3 bases, leaving 22 bases between them. CDR3 length equals 17 residues. The CDR3, as DNA: TGTGCCAGCAGTGTGGGTAGGGAGAGGACAGCGTTCTACGAGCAGTACTTC. Protein product: CASSVGRERTAFYEQYF.

This clonotype has at least ten counts. The chain combines TRBV20-1 with TRBJ2-7; D uncertain. With 1 base removed from V and 3 bases from J, the gap between germline ends came to 13 bases. CDR1 and CDR2 from the germline V gene are DFQATT and SNEGSKA (reference sequence). The CDR3 spans 14 residues. CDR3 in amino acids: CSARVPGSFYEQYF. CDR3 sequence (DNA): TGCAGTGCTAGAGTGCCTGGCTCGTTCTACGAGCAGTACTTC.

This clonotype was counted many times. V gene TRBV14 combines with J gene TRBJ2-1, with TRBD2 matching 11 bases. In germline, CDR1 is SGHDN, CDR2 FVKESK. The CDR3 length is 16 residues. Losses at the gene ends were 4 bases for V and 9 bases for J; bases not matched to a gene: 11. CDR3 nucleotides: TGTGCCAGCAGCCGCCTACTAGCGGGAGTGAGCGGTGAGCAGTTCTTC. Protein sequence: CASSRLLAGVSGEQFF.

This clonotype has a handful of counts. This chain links TRBV25-1 with TRBJ2-1; TRBD2 aligns across 8 bases. The J segment lost 6 bases and the V segment lost 3 bases, leaving 7 bases of the junction unmatched. The CDR3 totals 15 residues. Germline CDR1 MGHDK, CDR2 SYGVNS. CDR3 nucleotide sequence: TGTGCCAGCAGTGAGGGAGGACTAGCCGGCAATGAGCAGTTCTTC. Translated: CASSEGGLAGNEQFF. Drawing the rest from reference TRBV25-1 and TRBJ2-1, the complete variable domain is EADIYQTPRYLVIGTGKKITLECSQTMGHDKMYWYQQDPGMELHLIHYSYGVNSTEKGDLSSESTVSRIRTEHFPLTLESARPSHTSQYLCASSEGGLAGNEQFFGPGTRLTVL.

At least ten counts were recorded for this clonotype. The chain has TRBV20-1 and TRBJ1-5; D gene unclear. Deletions cut 3 bases from V and 0 bases from J, with 9 bases between. Looked up from germline, CDR1 is DFQATT and CDR2 is SNEGSKA (reference sequence). This CDR3 comprises 14 residues. This CDR3 reads CSAREHYSNQPQHF. The CDR3 coding sequence is TGCAGTGCTAGGGAACATTATAGCAATCAGCCCCAGCATTTT.

This clonotype was seen a few times. This chain uses TRBV7-8 with TRBJ1-1; D gene uncertain. V was shortened by 5 bases and J by 3 bases, with 7 bases between the two germline ends. The CDR3 covers 12 residues. The germline V gene has CDR1 SGHVS and CDR2 FQNEAQ. The CDR3 nucleotides read TGTGCCAGCAGCCACCCTTACACTGAAGCTTTCTTT. It specifies CASSHPYTEAFF.

This clonotype was counted many times. The chain joins TRBV24-1 to TRBJ2-1, with 7 bases fitting TRBD2. The CDR3 loop spans 15 amino acids. Germline CDR1 is KGHDR and CDR2 is SFDVKD. Unmatched junction bases numbered 5, after V lost 1 base and J lost 6 bases. The CDR3 spells CATSDLAGRTNEQFF. The CDR3 DNA reads as TGTGCCACCAGTGATTTAGCGGGAAGGACCAATGAGCAGTTCTTC.

J is TRBJ2-2 and V is TRBV14; no definite D call. V lost 1 base and J 0 bases, leaving 3 bases between the germline ends. The CDR3 totals 14 residues. Germline-derived CDR1 and CDR2 are SGHDN and FVKESK. For the CDR3, the DNA is TGTGCCAGCAGCCAAGGTTCGAACACCGGGGAGCTGTTTTTT. Protein sequence: CASSQGSNTGELFF.

This clonotype was counted ten times or more. The chain links TRBV28 to TRBJ1-2, with a possible D match to TRBD1 (5 bases). V shed 6 bases and J shed 8 bases, with 13 bases lying between them. From germline, CDR1 is MDHEN and CDR2 SYDVKM. CDR3 length: 12 amino acids. The CDR3 DNA reads as TGTGCCAGCAGCAGTGGGGCGGCGGGCTACACCTTC. This encodes CASSSGAAGYTF.

This clonotype has ten or more counts. The chain joins TRBV27 to TRBJ2-3, with no clear D. The germline V and J ends were trimmed by 6 bases and 0 bases, with 7 bases remaining between them. There are 13 residues in the CDR3. CDR1 is MNHEY, CDR2 SMNVEV, per germline (reference sequence). The CDR3 nucleotides are TGTGCCAGCAGCGGGCTTAGCACAGATACGCAGTATTTT. Translating gives CASSGLSTDTQYF.

This clonotype was seen many times. The chain uses TRBV2 and TRBJ2-3; 9 bases are a match to TRBD1. V trimming: 6 bases; J trimming: 4 bases; junction bases outside the gene matches: 11. The CDR3 spans 16 residues. Per germline, CDR1 SNHLY and CDR2 FYNNEI. In DNA form, the CDR3 reads TGTGCCAGCAGGCTCTTGGGACAGGGAGGGGCAGATACGCAGTATTTT. The encoded protein is CASRLLGQGGADTQYF. The complete variable domain, with remaining parts taken from reference TRBV2 and TRBJ2-3, reads EPEVTQTPSHQVTQMGQEVILRCVPISNHLYFYWYRQILGQKVEFLVSFYNNEISEKSEIFDDQFSVERPDGSNFTLKIRSTKLEDSAMYFCASRLLGQGGADTQYFGPGTRLTVL.

This clonotype was seen repeatedly, ten times or more. The V gene is TRBV30, the J gene TRBJ2-1; a possible D gene is TRBD1 (6 bases). This CDR3 region has 14 residues. Germline-derived CDR1 and CDR2 are GTSNPN and SVGIG (reference sequence). V was clipped by 5 bases and J by 1 base, with 12 bases between them. The CDR3 loop reads CAWLQGRSYNEQFF. In nucleotides, the CDR3 is TGTGCCTGGCTTCAGGGGCGATCCTACAATGAGCAGTTCTTC.

A word on this clonotype: A much larger clone differs by one base, so this may be a read error. It is likely a read error, because the conserved phenylalanine at the end of the CDR3 is missing. V gene TRBV20-1 combines with J gene TRBJ2-7; 9 bases line up with TRBD1. J gave up 4 bases and V 3 bases, and 4 bases lay outside the gene matches. Germline V lookup: CDR1 DFQATT, CDR2 SNEGSKA (reference sequence). The CDR3 is 13 amino acids. The CDR3 protein is CSARRTGAYEQYL. CDR3 coding DNA: TGCAGTGCTAGGAGGACAGGGGCATACGAGCAGTACCTC.

In its sample, this clonotype is medium-sized. The chain links TRBV5-1 to TRBJ2-5; D is perhaps TRBD1 or TRBD2 (5 bases each). Germline CDR1 reads SGHRS; CDR2 reads YFSETQ. Between the trimmed V and J ends, which lost 0 bases and 2 bases, there was a span of 17 bases. The CDR3 extends over 17 amino acids. CDR3 protein: CASSLGSLGALQETQYF. For the CDR3, the DNA is TGCGCCAGCAGCTTGGGTTCGCTCGGGGCCCTACAAGAGACCCAGTACTTC.

This clonotype was detected only a few times. The V call is TRBV7-6, the J call TRBJ1-1; TRBD1 is a possible D gene (5 bases). Germline V CDR1 and CDR2: SGHVS, FNYEAQ. V was cut by 5 bases and J by 1 base, with 17 bases left in between. This CDR3 comprises 16 residues. This chain's CDR3 is CASSPHGGASNTEAFF. The CDR3, as DNA: TGTGCCAGCAGCCCCCATGGGGGAGCGTCGAACACTGAAGCTTTCTTT.

Judged by abundance, this clonotype is medium-sized (0.01 to 0.1%). V usage is TRBV7-2 and J usage is TRBJ2-1, with a tentative D call TRBD2 (5 bases). Trimming left V 1 base short and J 3 bases short, with 13 bases between. Germline V gives CDR1 SGHTA, CDR2 FQGNSA. This CDR3 region has 16 residues. CDR3 in DNA: TGTGCCAGCAGCTTAGTGACGGGAATAGACTACAATGAGCAGTTCTTC. It encodes CASSLVTGIDYNEQFF. The complete variable domain, with remaining parts taken from reference TRBV7-2 and TRBJ2-1, reads GAGVSQSPSNKVTEKGKDVELRCDPISGHTALYWYRQSLGQGLEFLIYFQGNSAPDKSGLPSDRFSAERTGGSVSTLTIQRTQQEDSAVYLCASSLVTGIDYNEQFFGPGTRLTVL.

This clonotype was seen a handful of times. The chain links TRBV28 to TRBJ1-4, with TRBD1 matching over 8 bases. Trimming took 6 bases from V and 5 from J; bases not matched to a gene: 14. The CDR3 runs to 17 residues. The V gene's germline CDR1 is MDHEN and CDR2 SYDVKM. The chain's CDR3 is CASSPPPDRVPNEKLFF. The CDR3 nucleotides are TGTGCCAGCAGCCCACCCCCGGACAGGGTTCCGAATGAAAAACTGTTTTTT.